This T cell receptor (beta chain) was obtained from a study of blood T cell repertoires in COVID-19. Per the original methods: Reference gene primer amplification in the assay estimated nucleated cell counts. Clones were read by immunoSEQ multiplex PCR, and TCRdb kept only the in-frame ones, dropping some. D and trimming come from the DNA, and the V and J calls and clone size come from that table. Of over 200,000 clones listed, nearly 90% are singletons. The sample comprised PBMCs or T cells enriched from blood (not recorded which). The receptor was isolated from a woman aged 25 to 39 with acute COVID-19.

The CDR3 coding sequence is TGTGCCAGCAGCTTGGACGGCGGGGACTATAATTCACCCCTCCACTTT. Translation gives CASSLDGGDYNSPLHF. This rearrangement joins TRBV5-6 to TRBJ1-6; D remains unclear. The CDR3 is 16 amino acids. Trimming removed 0 bases from V and 3 bases from J, with 10 bases in between. The germline V gene encodes CDR1 SGHDT and CDR2 YYEEEE.